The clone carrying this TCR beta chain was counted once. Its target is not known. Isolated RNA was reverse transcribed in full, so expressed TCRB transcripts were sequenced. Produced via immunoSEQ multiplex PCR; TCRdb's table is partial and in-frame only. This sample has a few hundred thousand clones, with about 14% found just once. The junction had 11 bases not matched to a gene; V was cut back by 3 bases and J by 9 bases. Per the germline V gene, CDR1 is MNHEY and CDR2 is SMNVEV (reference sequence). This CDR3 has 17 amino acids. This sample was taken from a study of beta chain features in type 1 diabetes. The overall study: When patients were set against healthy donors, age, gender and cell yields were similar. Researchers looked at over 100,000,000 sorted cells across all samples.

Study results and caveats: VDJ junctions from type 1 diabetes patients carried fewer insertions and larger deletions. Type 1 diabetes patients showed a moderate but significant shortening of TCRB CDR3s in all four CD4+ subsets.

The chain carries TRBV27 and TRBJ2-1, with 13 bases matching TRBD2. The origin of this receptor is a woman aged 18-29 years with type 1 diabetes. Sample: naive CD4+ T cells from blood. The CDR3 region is CASSFHGLAGAGGEQFF. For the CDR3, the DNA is TGTGCCAGCAGTTTTCACGGACTAGCGGGAGCGGGTGGTGAGCAGTTCTTC.